This record covers a single T cell receptor (beta chain). Its antigen is still unknown. This record comes from a study of shared clonotypes between healthy human individuals. General observations from the study: It was the non-shared clonotypes that had lower generation probabilities than clonotypes shared by all four donors.

CD45RO-negative, CCR7-selected cells formed the naive CD8 fraction, which excluded terminally differentiated effector memory CD45RA+ cells. The V gene lost 6 bases and the J gene lost 3 bases, with 6 bases spanning the gap. Germline CDR1 and CDR2: MDHEN and SYDVKM. This CDR3 region has 12 residues. The authors distributed each subset's genomic DNA evenly over several immunoSEQ plates. In the sorted-subset replicate PCRs, around 220 ng DNA, 25,000 to 30,000 T cell genomes, was used. Generated by immunoSEQ multiplex PCR, the TCRdb table keeps only in-frame clones and is missing some. Among about 590,000 clones listed, nearly 97% were seen once.

This chain joins TRBV28 and TRBJ2-1; D uncertain. This clonotype was obtained from a woman aged 25 to 45 in good health. The specimen was naive CD8+ T cells sorted from blood. The CDR3 DNA reads as TGTGCCAGCAGCTACAGCTACAATGAGCAGTTCTTC. As protein: CASSYSYNEQFF.